A single sample is the source of the 5 T cell receptor beta chains below, sequenced in a study of shared clonotypes between healthy human individuals. TCRdb keeps only in-frame clones here, not all; method: immunoSEQ multiplex PCR. The table lists roughly 2.5 million clones, about 92% of them singletons, with around 0.14% in the top ten. The sample consisted of naive CD4+ T cells sorted from blood. Subset denoted: CD45RA+ positively selected. All receptors derive from a man between 18 and 35 years old in good health.

The chain recombines TRBV2 with TRBJ2-3; 8 positions match TRBD2. J was trimmed by 5 bases and V by 0 bases; bases with no gene match: 4. The length of the CDR3 is 15 residues. The germline V gene has CDR1 SNHLY and CDR2 FYNNEI. The CDR3 DNA reads TGTGCCAGCAGTGAAGCTAGCGGGATTAGAGATACGCAGTATTTT. It translates to CASSEASGIRDTQYF.

The gene calls are TRBV7-9 and TRBJ1-1, with TRBD1 matching 9 bases. Germline loops: CDR1 SEHNR, CDR2 FQNEAQ (reference sequence). CDR3 length equals 17 residues. With 5 bases clipped from V and 8 bases from J, the junction kept 18 bases outside the gene matches. The CDR3 nucleotides are TGTGCCAGCAGCCCGCAACTGGGGACAGGGCTTTCTGGGGAAGCTTTCTTT. It yields the protein CASSPQLGTGLSGEAFF.

The J gene is TRBJ2-2, the V gene TRBV6-1; D not certain. CDR1 and CDR2 from the germline V gene are MNHNS and SASEGT. The ends were cut back, 8 bases at V and 0 bases at J, with 7 bases in the middle. The CDR3 has 13 residues. This chain's CDR3 is CASPESNTGELFF. CDR3 in DNA: TGTGCCAGCCCGGAATCGAACACCGGGGAGCTGTTTTTT.

The gene calls are TRBV5-4 and TRBJ2-3; 14 bases fit TRBD2. The CDR3 has 17 residues. The trim removed 4 bases at V and 4 bases at J, leaving 8 bases unmatched. Germline CDR1 is SGHNT and CDR2 is YYREEE (reference sequence). The CDR3 loop is CASSPRLAGGVADTQYF. Here the CDR3 DNA reads TGTGCCAGCAGCCCACGACTAGCGGGGGGGGTAGCAGATACGCAGTATTTT.

This clone was detected only once. J is TRBJ2-5 and V is TRBV27; D might be TRBD1 (5 bases). The CDR3 runs to 16 residues. V was trimmed by 2 bases and J by 1 base, leaving 14 bases between them. The V gene's germline CDR1 is MNHEY and CDR2 SMNVEV (reference sequence). The CDR3, as DNA: TGTGCCAGCAGTTTAACATACACAGGCACCCAAGAGACCCAGTACTTC. Translated: CASSLTYTGTQETQYF.